Included here is one T cell receptor beta chain sequence, with context. Its antigen is still unknown. The data stem from a study of long-term antiretroviral therapy in people with HIV. The libraries were made with immunoSEQ v3.0 at survey level. Sequencing used immunoSEQ multiplex PCR; TCRdb keeps in-frame clones, though not all of them. The table has over 20,000 clones, just under 85% seen once. Study-level findings and limits: ART preceded a rise in diversity that nonetheless stayed lower than in transplant donor controls.

The V end lost 5 bases, the J end lost 6 bases, and 20 bases lay between the germline ends. Looked up from germline, CDR1 is KGHSH and CDR2 is LQKENI. This CDR3 spans 16 amino acids. The TCR originated in a man in his forties with HIV. The sequenced sample was unsorted PBMCs, obtained 1.6 years after starting antiretroviral therapy. This chain uses TRBV18 with TRBJ2-1, with D possibly being TRBD1 (5 bases). CDR3 loop: CASSTSQVGAFNEQFF. CDR3 DNA sequence: TGTGCCAGCTCAACATCTCAAGTAGGGGCTTTCAATGAGCAGTTCTTC.